This T cell receptor (beta chain) was identified in a study of OX40 agonist ivuxolimab in advanced cancers. V dropped 8 bases and J dropped 4 bases, with 9 bases sitting between them. Germline-derived CDR1 and CDR2 are MNHNY and SVGAGI (reference sequence). This CDR3 spans 12 amino acids. Details on this clone: The antigen remains unidentified.

The study, taken as a whole, reports: Among some nonresponders, normalized T-cell clonal expansion was also low.

Clones were sequenced by immunoSEQ multiplex PCR, and TCRdb holds only the in-frame ones, with some missing. In the table there are about 83,000 clones, about four fifths of which are singletons. This sequence was found in an adult with an advanced solid tumor such as melanoma, head and neck, liver or kidney cancer. The V gene is TRBV6-6, the J gene TRBJ1-5; D not resolved. Sequencing was performed on CD4+ or CD8+ T cells sorted from blood, taken in a trial of the OX40 agonist ivuxolimab. In DNA, the CDR3 is TGTGCCAGCTGTCAACTAAATCAGCCCCAGCATTTT. Translating it yields CASCQLNQPQHF.